The 4 T cell receptor beta chains below come from one sample, sequenced in a study of T cells in localized non-small cell lung cancer. Profiled with immunoSEQ multiplex PCR; TCRdb holds only in-frame clones, not every one. Among 25,000 to 30,000 clones, around nine tenths were seen once, and the ten largest hold approximately 2.9%. Sequences were derived from peripheral blood, sampled before any cancer treatment. The source of these receptors is a woman between 18 and 55 years old with stage I lung adenocarcinoma.

The chain is built from TRBV4-1 and TRBJ2-3; D uncertain. CDR3 length: 12 amino acids. Per germline, CDR1 MGHRA and CDR2 YSYEKL. The ends were cut back, 5 bases at V and 4 bases at J, with 7 bases in the middle. CDR3 protein: CASSKPADTQYF. The CDR3 nucleotides are TGCGCCAGCAGCAAACCGGCAGATACGCAGTATTTT.

This chain joins TRBV7-2 and TRBJ2-3; tentatively, D is TRBD2 (5 bases). Trimming stripped 0 bases from V and 0 bases from J, with 10 bases between. CDR3 length equals 16 residues. Germline values: CDR1 SGHTA, CDR2 FQGNSA. The CDR3 bases are TGTGCCAGCAGCTTAGCGGGCGGACTGAGCACAGATACGCAGTATTTT. It specifies CASSLAGGLSTDTQYF. Full variable domain (outside the CDR3, taken from reference TRBV7-2 and TRBJ2-3): GAGVSQSPSNKVTEKGKDVELRCDPISGHTALYWYRQSLGQGLEFLIYFQGNSAPDKSGLPSDRFSAERTGGSVSTLTIQRTQQEDSAVYLCASSLAGGLSTDTQYFGPGTRLTVL.

The V gene is TRBV18, the J gene TRBJ2-7; TRBD2 might be the D (7 bases). Looked up from germline, CDR1 is KGHSH and CDR2 is LQKENI. V was cut by 4 bases and J by 0 bases, with 16 bases left in between. The CDR3 sequence is 16 residues long. CDR3 in DNA: TGTGCCAGCTCACTAGGGGGAGGGGATACCTCCTACGAGCAGTACTTC. It is translated as CASSLGGGDTSYEQYF.

The chain combines TRBV4-1 with TRBJ1-2, with 7 positions matching TRBD1. The CDR3 covers 19 residues. CDR1 is MGHRA and CDR2 is YSYEKL in the germline V gene. V lost 4 bases and J lost 0; bases outside the gene matches: 17. CDR3 residues: CASSLNPYRQGVTNYGYTF. CDR3 sequence (DNA): TGCGCCAGCAGCCTAAATCCATACCGACAGGGAGTAACTAACTATGGCTACACCTTC.